Each of the 5 T cell receptor beta chains below was sequenced from the same sample in a study of T cells in Graves' hyperthyroidism and ophthalmopathy. Amplified TCR beta CDR3 regions derived from RNA transcripts. The TCR CDR3 was amplified in a first-round RT-PCR using the HTBI primer set. One entry per CDR3 protein, called by TCRdb with MiXCR from the multiplex PCR reads. The sample contains a few hundred thousand distinct CDR3 sequences, over 15% of which appear only once. Sequencing was performed on blood. All receptors come from a woman between 55 and 75 years old with Graves' ophthalmopathy.

This clonotype was counted ten times or more. The CDR3: CATTSGSTDTQYF. The CDR3, as DNA: TGTGCCACCACTAGCGGGAGCACAGATACGCAGTATTTT. The rearrangement links TRBV7-9 to TRBJ2-3; 9 bases line up with TRBD2. The CDR3 is made up of 13 amino acids. Germline values: CDR1 SEHNR, CDR2 FQNEAQ (reference sequence). The ends lost 10 bases at V and 0 bases at J; junction bases unmatched: 2.

Many counts were recorded for this clonotype. This chain connects TRBV7-9 to TRBJ1-1; no clear D gene. V lost 0 bases, J lost 2 bases, and 10 bases lay in between. The length of the CDR3 is 15 residues. Germline CDR1 reads SEHNR; CDR2 reads FQNEAQ (reference sequence). For the CDR3, the DNA is TGTGCCAGCAGCTTAGCTACCAGCAGTAACACTGAAGCTTTCTTT. It encodes CASSLATSSNTEAFF.

This clonotype was counted many times. The rearrangement links TRBV27 to TRBJ2-7, with D maybe TRBD1 (5 bases). Between the trimmed V and J ends, which lost 0 bases and 2 bases, there was a span of 11 bases. Germline assignment: CDR1 MNHEY and CDR2 SMNVEV (reference sequence). The CDR3 sequence is 15 residues long. The CDR3 nucleotides read TGTGCCAGCAGTTTATCGCCAGGGAAGACCTACGAGCAGTACTTC. Residues: CASSLSPGKTYEQYF.

The table lists this clonotype with many counts. The chain couples TRBV28 to TRBJ1-3; TRBD1 is a possible D gene (6 bases). In germline, CDR1 is MDHEN, CDR2 SYDVKM. The ends were cut back, 8 bases at V and 8 bases at J, with 13 bases in the middle. This CDR3 has 12 residues. CDR3 residues: CASCGQRDTIYF. CDR3 sequence (DNA): TGTGCCAGCTGTGGACAGCGGGACACCATATATTTT.

The V gene is TRBV19, the J gene TRBJ2-7; 7 bases are shared with TRBD2. Per germline, CDR1 LNHDA and CDR2 SQIVND (reference sequence). The ends lost 3 bases at V and 0 bases at J; junction bases unmatched: 8. The CDR3 length is 16 residues. CDR3 in DNA: TGTGCCAGTAGTATTTTACCGGGACTACCCTCCTACGAGCAGTACTTC. Its translation is CASSILPGLPSYEQYF.